This TCR beta chain was sequenced in a study of CD8 T cells in Susac syndrome. The study, taken as a whole, reports: That the number of individuals in its TCR sequencing and HLA analysis was relatively small was acknowledged by the study.

On this clonotype: Antigen specificity is unknown.

CDR3 size: 13 residues. Germline V gene data show CDR1 as LNHDA and CDR2 as SQIVND (reference sequence). V shed 5 bases, J shed 8 bases, and the junction held 8 bases outside the gene matches. Random hexamers were used to reverse transcribe an amount of about 0.45 to 1 ug RNA. Across 54 Vbeta and 13 Jbeta, TCR beta CDR3 was amplified with immunoSEQ multiplex PCR. Each CDR3 protein gets one entry after TCRdb re-called the immunoSEQ multiplex PCR reads with MiXCR. The sample lists around 140,000 distinct CDR3 sequences; 65% to 90% were seen once. Negative isolation was used for CD8+ and CD4+ T cells and FACS enrichment for TEMRA cells.

The TCR comes from a human donor with multiple sclerosis. The sample taken for sequencing was CD8+ T cells from PBMCs. The chain links TRBV19 to TRBJ1-1, with 7 positions matching TRBD1. This chain's CDR3 is CASSLGTEVEAFF. CDR3 DNA: TGTGCCAGTAGTCTCGGGACAGAGGTCGAAGCTTTCTTT.